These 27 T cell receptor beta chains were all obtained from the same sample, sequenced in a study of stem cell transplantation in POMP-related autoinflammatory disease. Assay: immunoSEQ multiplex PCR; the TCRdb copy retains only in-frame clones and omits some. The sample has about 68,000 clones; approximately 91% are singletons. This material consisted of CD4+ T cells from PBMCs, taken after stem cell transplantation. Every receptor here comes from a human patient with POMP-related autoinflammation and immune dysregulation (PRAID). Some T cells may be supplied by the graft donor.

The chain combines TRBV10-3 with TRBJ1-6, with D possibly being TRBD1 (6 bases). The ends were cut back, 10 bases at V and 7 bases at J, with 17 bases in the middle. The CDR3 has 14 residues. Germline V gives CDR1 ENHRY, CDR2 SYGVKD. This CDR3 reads CATRTGSQNSPLHF. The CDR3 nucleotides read TGTGCCACCCGTACAGGGAGTCAGAATTCACCCCTCCACTTT.

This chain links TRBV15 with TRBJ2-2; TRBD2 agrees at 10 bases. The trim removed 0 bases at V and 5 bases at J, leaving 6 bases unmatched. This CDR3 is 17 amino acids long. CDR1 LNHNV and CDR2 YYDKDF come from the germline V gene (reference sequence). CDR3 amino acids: CATSRDWRLAGTGELFF. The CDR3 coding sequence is TGTGCCACCAGCAGAGATTGGCGACTAGCGGGTACCGGGGAGCTGTTTTTT.

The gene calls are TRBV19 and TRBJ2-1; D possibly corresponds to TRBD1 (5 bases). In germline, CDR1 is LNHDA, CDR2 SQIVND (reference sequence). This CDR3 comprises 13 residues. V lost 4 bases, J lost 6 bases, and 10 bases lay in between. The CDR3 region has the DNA TGTGCCAGTAGTAGCCTAAGGGGCAATGAGCAGTTCTTC. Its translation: CASSSLRGNEQFF.

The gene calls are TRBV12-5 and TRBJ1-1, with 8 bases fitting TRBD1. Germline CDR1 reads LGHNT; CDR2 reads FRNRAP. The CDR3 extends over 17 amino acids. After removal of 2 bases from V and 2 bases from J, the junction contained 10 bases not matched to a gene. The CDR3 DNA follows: TGTGCTAGTGGTTTGATCTTGACAGGGGCCCCAAACACTGAAGCTTTCTTT. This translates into CASGLILTGAPNTEAFF. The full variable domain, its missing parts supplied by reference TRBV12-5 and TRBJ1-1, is DARVTQTPRHKVTEMGQEVTMRCQPILGHNTVFWYRQTMMQGLELLAYFRNRAPLDDSGMPKDRFSAEMPDATLATLKIQPSEPRDSAVYFCASGLILTGAPNTEAFFGQGTRLTVV.

CDR3 protein: CASSHNRDSQETQYF. CDR3 DNA sequence: TGTGCCAGCAGCCATAACCGGGACTCCCAAGAGACCCAGTACTTC. The chain joins TRBV3-1 (or the pseudogene TRBV3-2) to TRBJ2-5, with a weak D call TRBD2 (6 bases). CDR1 and CDR2 from the germline V gene are LGHDT and YNNKEL (reference sequence). Trimming removed 3 bases at V and 1 base at J, with 12 bases between. The CDR3 runs to 15 residues.

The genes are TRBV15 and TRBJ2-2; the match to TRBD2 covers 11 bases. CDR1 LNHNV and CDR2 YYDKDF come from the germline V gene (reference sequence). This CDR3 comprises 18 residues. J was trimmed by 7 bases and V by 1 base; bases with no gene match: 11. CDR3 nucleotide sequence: TGTGCCACCAGCAGAGGGTTAGCGGGAGGGCCCCTGGGCGGGGAGCTGTTTTTT. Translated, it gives CATSRGLAGGPLGGELFF.

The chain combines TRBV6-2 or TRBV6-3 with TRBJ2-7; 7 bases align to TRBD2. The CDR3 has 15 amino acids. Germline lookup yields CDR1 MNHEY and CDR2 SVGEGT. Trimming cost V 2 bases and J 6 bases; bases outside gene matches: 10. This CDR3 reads CASSYEAGVGSEQYF. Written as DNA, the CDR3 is TGTGCCAGCAGTTACGAGGCGGGAGTAGGTTCCGAGCAGTACTTC.

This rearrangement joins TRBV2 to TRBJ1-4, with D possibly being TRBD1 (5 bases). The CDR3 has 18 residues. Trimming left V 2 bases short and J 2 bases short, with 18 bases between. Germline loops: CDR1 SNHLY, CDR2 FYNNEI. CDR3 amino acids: CASSETVGNRRTNEKLFF. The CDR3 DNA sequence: TGTGCCAGCAGTGAAACAGTGGGGAACAGGAGGACTAATGAAAAACTGTTTTTT.

The chain's CDR3 is CATSDSSTIGLQLWDTQYF. The DNA for the CDR3 is TGTGCCACCAGTGATTCATCGACCATTGGACTCCAGCTGTGGGATACGCAGTATTTT. The chain recombines TRBV24-1 with TRBJ2-3; D possibly corresponds to TRBD2 (5 bases). V lost 2 bases, J lost 6 bases, and 26 bases lay in between. The CDR3 contains 19 residues. Germline assignment: CDR1 KGHDR and CDR2 SFDVKD.

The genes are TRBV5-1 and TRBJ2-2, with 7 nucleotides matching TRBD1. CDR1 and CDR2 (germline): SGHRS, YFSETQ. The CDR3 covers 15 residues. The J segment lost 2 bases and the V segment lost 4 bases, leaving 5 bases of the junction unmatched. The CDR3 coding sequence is TGCGCCAGCAGCAGGGACAGCCCAAACACCGGGGAGCTGTTTTTT. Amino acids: CASSRDSPNTGELFF.

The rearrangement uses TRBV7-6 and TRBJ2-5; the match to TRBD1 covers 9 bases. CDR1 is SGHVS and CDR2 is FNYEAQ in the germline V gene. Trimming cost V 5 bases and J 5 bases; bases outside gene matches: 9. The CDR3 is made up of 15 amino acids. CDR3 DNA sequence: TGTGCCAGCAGCCCCTCCGGGACAGGGCCGGAGACCCAGTACTTC. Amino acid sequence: CASSPSGTGPETQYF.

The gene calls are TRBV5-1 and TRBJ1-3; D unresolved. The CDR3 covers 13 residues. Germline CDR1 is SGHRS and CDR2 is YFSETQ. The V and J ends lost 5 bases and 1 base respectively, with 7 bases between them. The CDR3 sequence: CASRTESGNTIYF. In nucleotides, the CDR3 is TGCGCCAGCAGGACGGAGTCTGGAAACACCATATATTTT.

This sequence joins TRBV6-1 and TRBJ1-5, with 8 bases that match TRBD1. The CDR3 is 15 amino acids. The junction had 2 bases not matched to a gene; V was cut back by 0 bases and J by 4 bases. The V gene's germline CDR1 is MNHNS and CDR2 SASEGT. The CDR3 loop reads CASSEARTGNQPQHF. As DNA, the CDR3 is TGTGCCAGCAGTGAAGCGCGGACAGGGAATCAGCCCCAGCATTTT.

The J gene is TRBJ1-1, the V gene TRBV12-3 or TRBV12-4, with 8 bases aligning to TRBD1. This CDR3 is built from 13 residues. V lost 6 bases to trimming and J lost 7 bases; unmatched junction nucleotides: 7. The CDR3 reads CASSPGDRREAFF. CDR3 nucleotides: TGTGCCAGCAGCCCGGGGGACAGGCGTGAAGCTTTCTTT.

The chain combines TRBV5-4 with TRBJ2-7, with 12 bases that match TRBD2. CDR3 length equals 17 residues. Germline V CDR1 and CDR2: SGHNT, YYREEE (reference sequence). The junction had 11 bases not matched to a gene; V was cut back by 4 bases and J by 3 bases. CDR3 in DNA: TGTGCCAGCAGCAAATTGTCTAGCGGGAGGGCCCTCTACGAGCAGTACTTC. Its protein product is CASSKLSSGRALYEQYF. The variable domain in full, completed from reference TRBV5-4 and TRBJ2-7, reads ETGVTQSPTHLIKTRGQQVTLRCSSQSGHNTVSWYQQALGQGPQFIFQYYREEENGRGNFPPRFSGLQFPNYSSELNVNALELDDSALYLCASSKLSSGRALYEQYFGPGTRLTVT.

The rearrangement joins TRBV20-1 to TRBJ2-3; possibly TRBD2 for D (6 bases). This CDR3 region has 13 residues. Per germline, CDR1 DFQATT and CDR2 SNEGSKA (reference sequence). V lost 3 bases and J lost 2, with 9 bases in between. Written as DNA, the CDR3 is TGCAGTGCTAGTGGAGGGCCCACAGATACGCAGTATTTT. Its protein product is CSASGGPTDTQYF.

CDR3 sequence reads: CASSPSRGADATNEKLFF. The CDR3 coding sequence is TGTGCCAGCAGTCCCTCGAGGGGCGCGGATGCAACTAATGAAAAACTGTTTTTT. The chain carries TRBV28 and TRBJ1-4; TRBD1 might be the D (5 bases). CDR3 length: 18 residues. In germline, CDR1 is MDHEN, CDR2 SYDVKM. Trimming took off 5 bases at V and 0 bases at J, with 19 bases between the two ends.

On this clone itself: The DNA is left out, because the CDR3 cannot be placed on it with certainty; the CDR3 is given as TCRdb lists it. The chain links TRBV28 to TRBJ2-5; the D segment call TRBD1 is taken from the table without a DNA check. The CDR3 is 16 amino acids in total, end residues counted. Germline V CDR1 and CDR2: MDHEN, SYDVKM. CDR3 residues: CASSPVTGGFLETQYF.

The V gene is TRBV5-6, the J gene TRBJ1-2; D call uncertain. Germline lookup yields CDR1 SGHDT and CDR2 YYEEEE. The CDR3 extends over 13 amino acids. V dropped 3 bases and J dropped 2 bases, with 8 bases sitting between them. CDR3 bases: TGTGCCAGCAGCTCGGATGTAAACTATGGCTACACCTTC. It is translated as CASSSDVNYGYTF.

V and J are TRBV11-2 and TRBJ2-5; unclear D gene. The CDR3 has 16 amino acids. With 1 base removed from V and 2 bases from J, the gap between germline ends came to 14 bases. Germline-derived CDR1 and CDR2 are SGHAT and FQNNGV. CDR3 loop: CASSLGAAPWQETQYF. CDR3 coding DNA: TGTGCCAGCAGCTTAGGGGCAGCCCCCTGGCAAGAGACCCAGTACTTC.

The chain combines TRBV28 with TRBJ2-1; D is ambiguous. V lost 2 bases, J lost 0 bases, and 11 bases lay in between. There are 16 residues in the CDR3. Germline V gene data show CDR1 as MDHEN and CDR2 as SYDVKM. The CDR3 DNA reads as TGTGCCAGCAGTTTAGTCGCTGCAGGCTCCTACAATGAGCAGTTCTTC. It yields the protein CASSLVAAGSYNEQFF.

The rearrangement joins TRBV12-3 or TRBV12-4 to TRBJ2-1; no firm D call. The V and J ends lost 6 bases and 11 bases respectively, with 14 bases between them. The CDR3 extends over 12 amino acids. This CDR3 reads CASRHVPHKQFF. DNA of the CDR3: TGTGCCAGCAGACACGTACCTCACAAGCAGTTCTTC.

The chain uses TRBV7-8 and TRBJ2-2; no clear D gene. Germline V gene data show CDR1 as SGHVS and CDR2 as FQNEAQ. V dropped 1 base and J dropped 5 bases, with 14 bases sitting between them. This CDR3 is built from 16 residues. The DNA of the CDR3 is TGTGCCAGCAGCTTAGATTCCGGCCGTGGAACCGGGGAGCTGTTTTTT. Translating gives CASSLDSGRGTGELFF.

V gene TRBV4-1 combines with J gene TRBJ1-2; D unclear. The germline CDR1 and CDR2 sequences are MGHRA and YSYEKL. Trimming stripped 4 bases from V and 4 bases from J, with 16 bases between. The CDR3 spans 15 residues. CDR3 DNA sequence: TGCGCCAGCAGCCTGCGTTCGGGGTCAGGCTATGGCTACACCTTC. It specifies CASSLRSGSGYGYTF.

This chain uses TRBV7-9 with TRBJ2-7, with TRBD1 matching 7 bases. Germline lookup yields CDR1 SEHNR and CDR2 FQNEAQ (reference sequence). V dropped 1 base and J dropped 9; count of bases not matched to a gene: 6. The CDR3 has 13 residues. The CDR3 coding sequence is TGTGCCAGCAGCTTAGGACAGGGAGCGATGCAGTACTTC. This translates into CASSLGQGAMQYF.

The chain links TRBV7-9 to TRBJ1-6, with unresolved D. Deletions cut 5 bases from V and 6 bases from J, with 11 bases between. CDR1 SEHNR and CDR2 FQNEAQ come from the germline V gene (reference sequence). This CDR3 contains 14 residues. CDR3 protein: CASSPMALNSPLHF. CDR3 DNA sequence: TGTGCCAGCAGCCCAATGGCGCTTAATTCACCCCTCCACTTT.

The CDR3 DNA reads as TGTGCCAGCACGACAGCGACAGATACGCAGTATTTT. It yields the protein CASTTATDTQYF. The chain employs TRBV2 and TRBJ2-3; the D gene is possibly TRBD1 (5 bases). CDR3 size: 12 residues. Germline CDR1 SNHLY, CDR2 FYNNEI. V dropped 7 bases and J dropped 3 bases, with 8 bases sitting between them. The entire variable domain, with the rest obtained from reference TRBV2 and TRBJ2-3, is as follows: EPEVTQTPSHQVTQMGQEVILRCVPISNHLYFYWYRQILGQKVEFLVSFYNNEISEKSEIFDDQFSVERPDGSNFTLKIRSTKLEDSAMYFCASTTATDTQYFGPGTRLTVL.